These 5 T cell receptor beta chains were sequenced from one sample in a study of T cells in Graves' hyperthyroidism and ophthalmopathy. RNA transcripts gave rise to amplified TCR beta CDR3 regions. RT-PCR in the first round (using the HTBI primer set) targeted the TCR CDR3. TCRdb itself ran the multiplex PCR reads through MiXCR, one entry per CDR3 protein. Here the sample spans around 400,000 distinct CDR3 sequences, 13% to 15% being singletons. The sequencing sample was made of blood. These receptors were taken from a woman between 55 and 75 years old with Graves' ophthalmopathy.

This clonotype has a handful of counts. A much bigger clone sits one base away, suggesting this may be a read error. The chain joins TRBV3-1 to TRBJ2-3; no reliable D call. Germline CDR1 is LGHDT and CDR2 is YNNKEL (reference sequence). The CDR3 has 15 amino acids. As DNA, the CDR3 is TGTGCCAGCAGCCCTTCTCGACTCAACACAGATATGCAGTATTTT. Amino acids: CASSPSRLNTDMQYF.

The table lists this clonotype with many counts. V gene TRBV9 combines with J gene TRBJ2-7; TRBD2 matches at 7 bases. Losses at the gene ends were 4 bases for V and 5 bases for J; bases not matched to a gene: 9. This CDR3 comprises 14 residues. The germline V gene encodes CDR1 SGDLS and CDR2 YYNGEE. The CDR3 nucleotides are TGTGCCAGCAGCCAGCGGGGAGTTGATCACGAGCAGTACTTC. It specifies CASSQRGVDHEQYF.

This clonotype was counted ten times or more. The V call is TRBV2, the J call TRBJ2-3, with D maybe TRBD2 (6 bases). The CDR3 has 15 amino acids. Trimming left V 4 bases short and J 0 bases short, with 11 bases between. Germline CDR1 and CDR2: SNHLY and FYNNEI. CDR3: CASSGWGGSTDTQYF. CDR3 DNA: TGTGCCAGCAGTGGTTGGGGAGGTAGCACAGATACGCAGTATTTT.

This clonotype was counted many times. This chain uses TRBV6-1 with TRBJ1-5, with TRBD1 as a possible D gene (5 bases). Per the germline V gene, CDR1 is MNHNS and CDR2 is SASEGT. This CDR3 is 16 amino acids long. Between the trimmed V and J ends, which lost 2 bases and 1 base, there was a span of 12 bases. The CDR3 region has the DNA TGTGCCAGCAGTGAACAGGGCTTCTTGAGCAATCAGCCCCAGCATTTT. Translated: CASSEQGFLSNQPQHF.

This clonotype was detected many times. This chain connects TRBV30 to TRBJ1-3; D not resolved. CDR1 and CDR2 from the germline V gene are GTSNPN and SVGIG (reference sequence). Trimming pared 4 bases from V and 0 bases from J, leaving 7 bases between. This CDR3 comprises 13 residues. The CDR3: CAWTESSGNTIYF. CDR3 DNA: TGTGCCTGGACGGAGAGCTCTGGAAACACCATATATTTT. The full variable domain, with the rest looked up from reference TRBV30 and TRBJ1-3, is SQTIHQWPATLVQPVGSPLSLECTVEGTSNPNLYWYRQAAGRGLQLLFYSVGIGQISSEVPQNLSASRPQDRQFILSSKKLLLSDSGFYLCAWTESSGNTIYFGEGSWLTVV.